This passage covers 28 T cell receptor beta chains from one sample sequenced in a study of memory CD4+ T cells and cytomegalovirus serostatus. Data came from immunoSEQ multiplex PCR; TCRdb stores just in-frame clones and leaves some out. The sample records about 56,000 clones, roughly 82% being singletons. Single viable CD3+CD4+CD8-CD45RO+ cells were sorted as the memory CD4+ T cells. Sequencing was carried out using memory CD4+ T cells from blood. Every receptor here comes from an adult in good health and CMV-seronegative.

This chain links TRBV7-6 with TRBJ2-5; the D is unclear. This CDR3 is 13 amino acids long. Germline values: CDR1 SGHVS, CDR2 FNYEAQ. Trimming took off 5 bases at V and 2 bases at J, with 9 bases between the two ends. Here the CDR3 reads CASSPLRQETQYF. In nucleotides, the CDR3 is TGTGCCAGCAGCCCTCTACGGCAAGAGACCCAGTACTTC.

The genes are TRBV11-3 and TRBJ1-1; D unresolved. Trimming removed 7 bases from V and 5 bases from J, with 11 bases in between. The CDR3 length is 12 residues. Germline-derived CDR1 and CDR2 are SGHNT and YENEEA. As DNA, the CDR3 is TGTGCCAGCAAAGGTAGAGGTACTGAAGCTTTCTTT. Its protein is CASKGRGTEAFF.

The chain has TRBV29-1 and TRBJ2-3, with 9 bases aligning to TRBD2. The ends lost 6 bases at V and 3 bases at J; junction bases unmatched: 7. CDR3 length equals 14 residues. Looked up from germline, CDR1 is SQVTM and CDR2 is ANQGSEA. The CDR3 DNA reads as TGCAGCGTGGGTAGCGGGGGTCCGACAGATACGCAGTATTTT. This codes for CSVGSGGPTDTQYF.

CDR3 sequence (DNA): TGTGCCAGCTCAGCAGGGCGGCAATGGCCCCAGCATTTT. Amino acids: CASSAGRQWPQHF. The rearrangement joins TRBV18 to TRBJ1-5, with a possible D match to TRBD1 (5 bases). This CDR3 is built from 13 residues. V gave up 5 bases and J gave up 9 bases, with 14 bases separating them. Per the germline V gene, CDR1 is KGHSH and CDR2 is LQKENI.

This clone has only a few counts. The genes are TRBV9 and TRBJ2-5; D possibly corresponds to TRBD1 (6 bases). The CDR3 is 13 amino acids. The germline V and J ends were trimmed by 4 bases and 5 bases, with 12 bases remaining between them. Germline CDR1 SGDLS, CDR2 YYNGEE. For the CDR3, the DNA is TGTGCCAGCAGCCCCCAGGGGTGGGAGACCCAGTACTTC. Its translation: CASSPQGWETQYF.

This rearrangement joins TRBV30 to TRBJ1-5; 9 bases are a match to TRBD1. V shed 4 bases, J shed 3 bases, and the junction held 7 bases outside the gene matches. CDR1 and CDR2 from the germline V gene are GTSNPN and SVGIG (reference sequence). The CDR3 length is 15 residues. The CDR3 is CAWTAGQGFNQPQHF. The CDR3 DNA reads TGTGCCTGGACCGCGGGACAGGGTTTCAATCAGCCCCAGCATTTT.

This sequence joins TRBV6-1 and TRBJ2-1; TRBD1 agrees at 7 bases. The germline V gene encodes CDR1 MNHNS and CDR2 SASEGT. J lost 0 bases, V lost 8 bases, and 4 bases had no gene match. The CDR3 contains 14 residues. The CDR3 here is CASFDRASYNEQFF. The CDR3 nucleotides read TGTGCCAGCTTTGACAGGGCCTCCTACAATGAGCAGTTCTTC.

The rearrangement links TRBV10-3 to TRBJ2-7, with a tentative D call TRBD2 (5 bases). The germline V gene has CDR1 ENHRY and CDR2 SYGVKD. The CDR3 extends over 12 amino acids. V was pared by 11 bases and J by 3 bases, with 14 bases between. The CDR3 sequence: CAVGGFVYEQYF. CDR3 sequence (DNA): TGTGCCGTAGGAGGTTTTGTCTACGAGCAGTACTTC.

This clone was counted a single time. J is TRBJ1-6 and V is TRBV9; tentative D call: TRBD1 (6 bases). The germline V gene has CDR1 SGDLS and CDR2 YYNGEE. V was shortened by 4 bases and J by 9 bases, with 11 bases between the two germline ends. The CDR3 extends over 13 amino acids. The CDR3 reads CASSLGQISPLHF. The CDR3 region has the DNA TGTGCCAGCAGCTTAGGACAGATTTCACCCCTCCACTTT. Full variable domain (remainder filled in from reference TRBV9 and TRBJ1-6): DSGVTQTPKHLITATGQRVTLRCSPRSGDLSVYWYQQSLDQGLQFLIQYYNGEERAKGNILERFSAQQFPDLHSELNLSSLELGDSALYFCASSLGQISPLHFGNGTRLTVT.

In this sample, this clone turned up a few times. V is TRBV4-2 and J is TRBJ2-1; 9 bases are shared with TRBD1. Germline loops: CDR1 LGHNA, CDR2 YNFKEQ. CDR3 length: 14 amino acids. The V segment lost 2 bases and the J segment 6 bases; nucleotides outside the gene matches: 2. CDR3 sequence: CASSQQQGANEQFF. For the CDR3, the DNA is TGTGCCAGCAGCCAACAACAGGGGGCCAATGAGCAGTTCTTC.

This clone appeared a few times. This chain uses TRBV30 with TRBJ1-3; D ambiguous. Germline V lookup: CDR1 GTSNPN, CDR2 SVGIG (reference sequence). V was clipped by 1 base and J by 0 bases, with 4 bases between them. This CDR3 has 13 residues. The CDR3 sequence is CAWSDGSGNTIYF. The CDR3 DNA reads as TGTGCCTGGAGTGACGGCTCTGGAAACACCATATATTTT.

This chain links TRBV5-1 with TRBJ1-5; possible D gene TRBD1, 5 bases. The germline CDR1 and CDR2 sequences are SGHRS and YFSETQ. V was trimmed by 4 bases and J by 4 bases, leaving 12 bases between them. The CDR3 length is 14 residues. The CDR3 here is CASSPGGENQPQHF. CDR3 nucleotides: TGCGCCAGCAGCCCGGGGGGGGAGAATCAGCCCCAGCATTTT.

This chain links TRBV9 with TRBJ1-6; 7 bases match TRBD1. The CDR3 consists of 15 residues. Germline V gene lookup returns CDR1 SGDLS and CDR2 YYNGEE. The ends lost 2 bases at V and 9 bases at J; junction bases unmatched: 8. CDR3 amino acids: CASSVGTVGGSPLHF. The CDR3 coding sequence is TGTGCCAGCAGCGTTGGGACAGTCGGGGGTTCACCCCTCCACTTT. Full variable domain (rest looked up from reference TRBV9 and TRBJ1-6): DSGVTQTPKHLITATGQRVTLRCSPRSGDLSVYWYQQSLDQGLQFLIQYYNGEERAKGNILERFSAQQFPDLHSELNLSSLELGDSALYFCASSVGTVGGSPLHFGNGTRLTVT.

The chain joins TRBV19 to TRBJ1-4; 9 nucleotides line up with TRBD1. Germline-derived CDR1 and CDR2 are LNHDA and SQIVND (reference sequence). The V gene end was trimmed by 8 bases and the J gene end by 3 bases; junction bases not matched to a gene: 7. The CDR3 is 15 residues long. In nucleotides, the CDR3 is TGTGCCAGTCTGGACAGGGGTTCAGCTAATGAAAAACTGTTTTTT. Translation: CASLDRGSANEKLFF.

The V and J genes are TRBV19 and TRBJ1-5; tentatively, D is TRBD1 (5 bases). V gave up 2 bases and J gave up 7 bases, with 9 bases separating them. There are 13 residues in the CDR3. Germline CDR1 reads LNHDA; CDR2 reads SQIVND (reference sequence). CDR3 nucleotides: TGTGCCAGTAGTATAAAGGGGAGCCAGCCCCAGCATTTT. As protein: CASSIKGSQPQHF.

V usage is TRBV19 and J usage is TRBJ1-5; D is unclear. CDR1 is LNHDA and CDR2 is SQIVND in the germline V gene (reference sequence). The CDR3 extends over 15 amino acids. V lost 3 bases, J lost 4 bases, and 13 bases lay in between. The CDR3 is CASSILTNPNQPQHF. The CDR3 DNA follows: TGTGCCAGTAGTATTCTAACGAACCCTAATCAGCCCCAGCATTTT. Looking up the rest from reference TRBV19 and TRBJ1-5 gives the full variable domain: DGGITQSPKYLFRKEGQNVTLSCEQNLNHDAMYWYRQDPGQGLRLIYYSQIVNDFQKGDIAEGYSVSREKKESFPLTVTSAQKNPTAFYLCASSILTNPNQPQHFGDGTRLSIL.

The V call is TRBV11-2, the J call TRBJ2-2; D remains ambiguous. Trimming left V 5 bases short and J 1 base short, with 11 bases between. Germline V gene lookup returns CDR1 SGHAT and CDR2 FQNNGV. The CDR3 runs to 15 residues. CDR3 amino acids: CASSPRYQNTGELFF. As DNA, the CDR3 is TGTGCCAGCAGCCCTAGATACCAGAACACCGGGGAGCTGTTTTTT.

The chain employs TRBV10-3 and TRBJ2-3; 10 nucleotides match TRBD2. The germline gives CDR1 ENHRY, CDR2 SYGVKD. J lost 3 bases, V lost 1 base, and 7 bases had no gene match. This CDR3 is 17 amino acids long. The CDR3 region has the DNA TGTGCCATCAGTGAGTTATTGTCTAGCGGGGGTACAGATACGCAGTATTTT. Translating gives CAISELLSSGGTDTQYF.

CDR3 DNA: TGTGCCAGTAGTATAGGGCAGTACACTGAAGCTTTCTTT. It is translated as CASSIGQYTEAFF. This chain links TRBV19 with TRBJ1-1; D gene ambiguous. Germline V lookup: CDR1 LNHDA, CDR2 SQIVND (reference sequence). V was shortened by 1 base and J by 3 bases, with 6 bases between the two germline ends. The CDR3 has 13 amino acids.

The chain joins TRBV2 to TRBJ1-3, with D hard to call. Germline lookup yields CDR1 SNHLY and CDR2 FYNNEI. V lost 7 bases, J lost 3 bases, and 16 bases lay in between. This CDR3 is 15 amino acids long. The CDR3 spells CASKAYSGSGNTIYF. CDR3 nucleotide sequence: TGTGCCAGCAAGGCGTACTCGGGAAGTGGAAACACCATATATTTT.

The genes are TRBV10-3 and TRBJ2-5; D not resolved. Germline CDR1 is ENHRY and CDR2 is SYGVKD. The CDR3 is 13 amino acids. Trimming pared 0 bases from V and 5 bases from J, leaving 7 bases between. Written as DNA, the CDR3 is TGTGCCATCAGTGAGTCCGTCGTCGAGACCCAGTACTTC. The encoded protein is CAISESVVETQYF.

In its sample, this clone was seen a few times. This sequence joins TRBV19 and TRBJ1-6; tentatively, D is TRBD1 (6 bases). Germline V gene lookup returns CDR1 LNHDA and CDR2 SQIVND (reference sequence). Deletions cut 7 bases from V and 7 bases from J, with 14 bases between. The CDR3 extends over 14 amino acids. The CDR3: CASTEGVPNSPLHF. CDR3 nucleotides: TGTGCCAGTACTGAGGGGGTTCCAAATTCACCCCTCCACTTT. The full variable domain, with the rest looked up from reference TRBV19 and TRBJ1-6, is DGGITQSPKYLFRKEGQNVTLSCEQNLNHDAMYWYRQDPGQGLRLIYYSQIVNDFQKGDIAEGYSVSREKKESFPLTVTSAQKNPTAFYLCASTEGVPNSPLHFGNGTRLTVT.

The chain has TRBV7-2 and TRBJ1-2; D is undetermined. Trimming took off 5 bases at V and 5 bases at J, with 9 bases between the two ends. Per germline, CDR1 SGHTA and CDR2 FQGNSA. This CDR3 spans 12 amino acids. The CDR3, as DNA: TGTGCCAGCAGCGACCGGTTTTATGGCTACACCTTC. Protein sequence: CASSDRFYGYTF.

The genes are TRBV30 and TRBJ2-1; no clear D gene. This CDR3 region has 13 residues. V lost 3 bases, J lost 3 bases, and 9 bases lay in between. Germline V lookup: CDR1 GTSNPN, CDR2 SVGIG (reference sequence). The CDR3 DNA reads as TGTGCCTGGAGGGGTCGGATCTACAATGAGCAGTTCTTC. This translates into CAWRGRIYNEQFF.

For the CDR3, the DNA is TGCGCCAGCAGCCAGCGCCACCCCTACAATGAGCAGTTCTTC. It is translated as CASSQRHPYNEQFF. V is TRBV5-1 and J is TRBJ2-1; no clear D gene. Germline V gene data show CDR1 as SGHRS and CDR2 as YFSETQ. The length of the CDR3 is 14 residues. Trimming took off 4 bases at V and 2 bases at J, with 10 bases between the two ends.

The CDR3 loop is CASSLGGQGYGYTF. In DNA form, the CDR3 reads TGTGCCAGCAGCTTAGGTGGGCAGGGCTATGGCTACACCTTC. The genes are TRBV7-8 and TRBJ1-2, with D tentatively TRBD1 (5 bases). The CDR3 consists of 14 residues. Germline assignment: CDR1 SGHVS and CDR2 FQNEAQ. V lost 1 base to trimming and J lost 4 bases, with 10 bases between them.

This clone was seen a single time. The chain combines TRBV5-1 with TRBJ2-2, with TRBD1 matching 8 bases. V shed 4 bases, J shed 5 bases, and the junction held 13 bases outside the gene matches. Germline loops: CDR1 SGHRS, CDR2 YFSETQ. The CDR3 length is 17 residues. CDR3 nucleotides: TGCGCCAGCAGCGACCATACAGGGGGAAAAGGGACCGGGGAGCTGTTTTTT. It encodes CASSDHTGGKGTGELFF. The full variable domain, its missing parts supplied by reference TRBV5-1 and TRBJ2-2, is KAGVTQTPRYLIKTRGQQVTLSCSPISGHRSVSWYQQTPGQGLQFLFEYFSETQRNKGNFPGRFSGRQFSNSRSEMNVSTLELGDSALYLCASSDHTGGKGTGELFFGEGSRLTVL.

This chain uses TRBV6-1 with TRBJ1-2; possible D gene TRBD1, 5 bases. The CDR3 runs 14 residues. The V and J ends lost 6 bases and 3 bases respectively, with 14 bases between them. Germline V gene lookup returns CDR1 MNHNS and CDR2 SASEGT. As DNA, the CDR3 is TGTGCCAGCAGGGAACGGGGGAAGGACTATGGCTACACCTTC. Protein: CASRERGKDYGYTF.